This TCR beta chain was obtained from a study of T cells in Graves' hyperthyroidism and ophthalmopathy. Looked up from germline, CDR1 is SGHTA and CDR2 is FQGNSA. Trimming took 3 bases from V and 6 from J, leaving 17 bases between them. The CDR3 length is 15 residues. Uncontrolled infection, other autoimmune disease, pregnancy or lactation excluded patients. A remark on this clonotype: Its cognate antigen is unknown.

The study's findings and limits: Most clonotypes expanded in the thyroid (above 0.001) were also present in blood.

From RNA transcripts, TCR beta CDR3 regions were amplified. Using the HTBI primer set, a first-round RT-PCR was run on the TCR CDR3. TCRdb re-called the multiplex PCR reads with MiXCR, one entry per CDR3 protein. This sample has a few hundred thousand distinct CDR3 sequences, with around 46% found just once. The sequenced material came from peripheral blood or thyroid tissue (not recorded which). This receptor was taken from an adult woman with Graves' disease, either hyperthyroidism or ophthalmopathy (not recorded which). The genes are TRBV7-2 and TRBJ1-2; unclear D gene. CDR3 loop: CASSFPTGPNHGYTF. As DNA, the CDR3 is TGTGCCAGCAGCTTTCCGACCGGGCCCAACCATGGCTACACCTTC. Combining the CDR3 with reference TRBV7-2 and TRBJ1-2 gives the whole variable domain GAGVSQSPSNKVTEKGKDVELRCDPISGHTALYWYRQSLGQGLEFLIYFQGNSAPDKSGLPSDRFSAERTGGSVSTLTIQRTQQEDSAVYLCASSFPTGPNHGYTFGSGTRLTVV.